Presented here are 20 T cell receptor beta chains from one specimen sequenced in a study of blood T cells in healthy people across ages. Sample-barcoded 5' priming and a J-beta primer mix drove a second PCR of roughly 6 to 12 cycles. TCRdb fed the 5' RACE reads into MiXCR, producing one record per CDR3 protein. The sample carries about 1,500,000 distinct CDR3 sequences, roughly 28% recorded once. Sequenced: blood. These receptors were collected from a woman in her twenties or thirties in good health.

This clonotype was seen only a few times. The chain's CDR3 is CASSSRADRDGYTF. In nucleotides, the CDR3 is TGTGCCAGCAGTTCGCGCGCCGACAGGGATGGCTACACCTTC. This chain links TRBV27 with TRBJ1-2; TRBD1 aligns across 7 bases. The germline V gene has CDR1 MNHEY and CDR2 SMNVEV (reference sequence). CDR3 length equals 14 residues. Trimming cost V 4 bases and J 6 bases; bases outside gene matches: 8.

This clonotype was found a few times. The chain links TRBV5-1 to TRBJ2-5, with D perhaps TRBD1 (5 bases). Looked up from germline, CDR1 is SGHRS and CDR2 is YFSETQ. The CDR3 is 15 residues long. The ends were cut back, 0 bases at V and 7 bases at J, with 16 bases in the middle. CDR3 nucleotides: TGCGCCAGCAGCTTGGGTGGGGCGGCCCCCCTGACCCAGTACTTC. This encodes CASSLGGAAPLTQYF.

This clonotype was counted ten times or more. V gene TRBV4-1 combines with J gene TRBJ2-1; D tentatively fits TRBD1 or TRBD2 (6 bases each). Trimming stripped 3 bases from V and 9 bases from J, with 15 bases between. CDR3 length: 14 amino acids. Germline V CDR1 and CDR2: MGHRA, YSYEKL. The DNA of the CDR3 is TGCGCCAGCAGCCACCCCCCGGGGGCGCCTGAGCAGTTCTTC. Amino acid sequence: CASSHPPGAPEQFF.

The CDR3 loop reads CSASFDLNTEAFF. CDR3 coding DNA: TGCAGTGCTAGCTTTGATCTGAACACTGAAGCTTTCTTT. This chain uses TRBV20-1 with TRBJ1-1; D is unresolved. The CDR3 has 13 amino acids. The V gene lost 3 bases and the J gene lost 0 bases, with 8 bases spanning the gap. The germline gives CDR1 DFQATT, CDR2 SNEGSKA (reference sequence).

J is TRBJ2-3 and V is TRBV7-2, with D unresolved. From germline, CDR1 is SGHTA and CDR2 FQGNSA. V was clipped by 1 base and J by 5 bases, with 7 bases between them. The CDR3 is 13 amino acids. CDR3 bases: TGTGCCAGCAGCTTAGAGCCCATAGATACGCAGTATTTT. Translation gives CASSLEPIDTQYF.

This clonotype showed up many times. This sequence joins TRBV20-1 and TRBJ2-3; TRBD2 aligns across 13 bases. The CDR3 contains 17 residues. Germline V CDR1 and CDR2: DFQATT, SNEGSKA (reference sequence). The J segment lost 2 bases and the V segment lost 6 bases, leaving 11 bases of the junction unmatched. This CDR3 reads CSAPGTSGADSTDTQYF. The CDR3 region has the DNA TGCAGTGCCCCCGGGACTAGCGGGGCCGATTCCACAGATACGCAGTATTTT.

The sample holds many counts of this clonotype. The rearrangement joins TRBV12-3 or TRBV12-4 to TRBJ2-1, with 8 positions matching TRBD2. CDR3 length: 14 residues. V shed 4 bases and J 5 bases; nucleotides not matched to a gene: 4. In DNA form, the CDR3 reads TGTGCCAGCAGTTGGGTAGCGGGAAACAATGAGCAGTTCTTC. The encoded protein is CASSWVAGNNEQFF.

The gene calls are TRBV25-1 and TRBJ2-6; 7 nucleotides line up with TRBD1. J gave up 0 bases and V 4 bases, and 12 bases lay outside the gene matches. Germline CDR1 MGHDK, CDR2 SYGVNS. This CDR3 is built from 19 residues. CDR3 sequence: CASSGQGEWGYSGANVLTF. The CDR3 bases are TGTGCCAGCAGTGGACAGGGCGAGTGGGGCTACTCTGGGGCCAACGTCCTGACTTTC.

This clonotype was counted between two and nine times. V usage is TRBV20-1 and J usage is TRBJ2-3; 7 bases are a match to TRBD2. There are 14 residues in the CDR3. The germline CDR1 and CDR2 sequences are DFQATT and SNEGSKA (reference sequence). With V trimmed by 6 bases and J by 0 bases, 6 bases remained unmatched. The CDR3 nucleotides are TGCAGTGCCAGGGACTACTCTAGCACAGATACGCAGTATTTT. Translated, it gives CSARDYSSTDTQYF.

The CDR3 sequence is CATNWGEEGPQHF. DNA for the CDR3: TGTGCCACCAACTGGGGGGAAGAGGGGCCCCAGCATTTT. The chain is built from TRBV7-9 and TRBJ1-5, with D possibly being TRBD1 (5 bases). The CDR3 consists of 13 residues. Trimming took off 10 bases at V and 9 bases at J, with 19 bases between the two ends. Germline-derived CDR1 and CDR2 are SEHNR and FQNEAQ (reference sequence).

This clonotype was seen more than once but under ten times. The rearrangement joins TRBV15 to TRBJ2-7; a possible D gene is TRBD2 (5 bases). The ends were cut back, 1 base at V and 6 bases at J, with 19 bases in the middle. Per germline, CDR1 LNHNV and CDR2 YYDKDF (reference sequence). The CDR3 covers 16 residues. CDR3 nucleotide sequence: TGTGCCACCAGCAGAGCCGACGGGGAATGGCTTGGCGAGCAGTACTTC. Amino acid sequence: CATSRADGEWLGEQYF.

The chain is built from TRBV12-3 or TRBV12-4 and TRBJ2-1; 11 bases are shared with TRBD2. V lost 2 bases to trimming and J lost 8 bases; unmatched junction nucleotides: 14. There are 18 residues in the CDR3. CDR3 residues: CASSLHSGRAGTGDEQFF. The CDR3 region has the DNA TGTGCCAGCAGTTTACATAGCGGGAGGGCCGGGACCGGAGATGAGCAGTTCTTC.

This clonotype appeared once. CDR3 sequence (DNA): TGTGCCAGCAGCGATCTAACAGGGGGCAAGGGGATAGATACGCAGTATTTT. It yields the protein CASSDLTGGKGIDTQYF. The chain uses TRBV5-5 and TRBJ2-3; 9 bases fit TRBD1. From germline, CDR1 is SGHKS and CDR2 YYEKEE (reference sequence). V dropped 4 bases and J dropped 5; count of bases not matched to a gene: 14. The CDR3 extends over 17 amino acids.

The table lists this clonotype with many counts. V is TRBV11-2 and J is TRBJ2-3, with TRBD2 matching 9 bases. In germline, CDR1 is SGHAT, CDR2 FQNNGV. V lost 1 base, J lost 6 bases, and 14 bases stayed unmatched. The CDR3 spans 18 residues. The CDR3 reads CASSLVPSGGPIGDTQYF. CDR3 bases: TGTGCCAGCAGCTTAGTTCCCAGCGGGGGGCCGATTGGGGATACGCAGTATTTT.

The CDR3 here is CASSAAENTEAFF. The CDR3 coding sequence is TGTGCCAGCAGTGCGGCAGAGAACACTGAAGCTTTCTTT. The V call is TRBV28, the J call TRBJ1-1; unclear D gene. V dropped 5 bases and J dropped 1 base, with 8 bases sitting between them. Germline V gene lookup returns CDR1 MDHEN and CDR2 SYDVKM. CDR3 length: 13 residues.

J is TRBJ2-1 and V is TRBV10-3; TRBD2 matches at 14 bases. CDR3 length: 13 amino acids. V dropped 11 bases and J dropped 9; count of bases not matched to a gene: 6. Germline CDR1 is ENHRY and CDR2 is SYGVKD. CDR3 sequence reads: CAAGLAGASEQFF. The CDR3, as DNA: TGTGCCGCGGGACTAGCGGGAGCAAGTGAGCAGTTCTTC.

To note about this clonotype: A much larger clone sits a single nucleotide away, making a read error possible. The chain carries TRBV19 and TRBJ1-2; unclear D gene. Trimming pared 6 bases from V and 8 bases from J, leaving 16 bases between. The CDR3 spans 13 residues. Germline V gene data show CDR1 as LNHDA and CDR2 as SQIVND (reference sequence). Here the CDR3 DNA reads TGTGCCAGTAGGCCACGGGGTAAGGGCGGCTACACCTTC. It translates to CASRPRGKGGYTF. The full variable domain, rest sourced from reference TRBV19 and TRBJ1-2, is DGGITQSPKYLFRKEGQNVTLSCEQNLNHDAMYWYRQDPGQGLRLIYYSQIVNDFQKGDIAEGYSVSREKKESFPLTVTSAQKNPTAFYLCASRPRGKGGYTFGSGTRLTVV.

The chain couples TRBV7-2 to TRBJ2-4; D not certain. V was cut by 3 bases and J by 9 bases, with 12 bases left in between. The CDR3 covers 13 residues. Germline V lookup: CDR1 SGHTA, CDR2 FQGNSA. DNA of the CDR3: TGTGCCAGCAGCTTTGGTAGCAGTGGCATTCAGTACTTC. As protein: CASSFGSSGIQYF.

Regarding this clonotype: A clone one base away is much larger, so this may be a read error. J is TRBJ2-7 and V is TRBV27, with D perhaps matching TRBD2 (6 bases). This CDR3 comprises 14 residues. Germline V gives CDR1 MNHEY, CDR2 SMNVEV (reference sequence). CDR3 loop: CASSLSSEPCEQYF. CDR3 sequence (DNA): TGTGCCAGCAGTCTATCTAGCGAGCCCTGCGAGCAGTACTTC.

This clonotype has just a few counts. This chain connects TRBV20-1 to TRBJ1-1, with D perhaps TRBD1 (5 bases). The CDR3 totals 14 residues. Trimming took 0 bases from V and 1 from J, leaving 9 bases between them. The V gene's germline CDR1 is DFQATT and CDR2 SNEGSKA (reference sequence). The CDR3 spells CSARESDRNTEAFF. The CDR3 nucleotides read TGCAGTGCTAGAGAGTCTGACAGGAACACTGAAGCTTTCTTT.